This T cell receptor (beta chain) was recovered during a study of T-cell reconstitution after alpha-beta-depleted transplantation in children. Study conclusions and caveats: T cells produced anew were the main source of T-cell counts and diversity one year after transplant.

Many counts were recorded for this clonotype. Its antigen is still unknown. Trimming left V 2 bases short and J 7 bases short, with 11 bases between. The CDR3 consists of 13 residues. For TCRbeta, the library was prepared with unique molecular identifiers. TCRdb redid the calling of the PCR reads with MiXCR, one entry per CDR3 protein. Among about 110,000 distinct CDR3 sequences listed, almost 6.5% were seen once. The sequences come from PBMCs, mostly from graft donor cells, collected 360 days after TCRalphabeta/CD19-depleted stem cell transplant. The sequence came from a male patient aged 2-15 years who had a stem cell transplant for acute lymphoblastic leukemia, so the T cells may come from the graft donor. The J gene is TRBJ1-1, the V gene TRBV12-3 or TRBV12-4; the D is unclear. CDR3: CASSLPRLVEAFF. In DNA, the CDR3 is TGTGCCAGCAGTTTACCCAGGCTTGTTGAAGCTTTCTTT.